This T cell receptor (beta chain) is drawn from a study of blood T cell repertoires in COVID-19. In the authors' methods: Estimation of nucleated cell counts was performed using reference gene primer amplification. Produced via immunoSEQ multiplex PCR; TCRdb's table is partial and in-frame only. V and J calls and clone size are as listed in that table; D and trimming were resolved from the DNA. Of about 180,000 clones in the sample, roughly four fifths were seen once. This clone was recorded once. Sequenced sample: peripheral blood. The sequence was collected from a human donor in a cohort sampled during active COVID-19.

CDR3 in amino acids: CASSPFSNTGELFF. Written as DNA, the CDR3 is TGTGCCAGCTCACCCTTCTCGAACACCGGGGAGCTGTTTTTT. The chain joins TRBV18 to TRBJ2-2; D is unresolved. The CDR3 is 14 residues long. Germline lookup yields CDR1 KGHSH and CDR2 LQKENI. V shed 3 bases and J shed 0 bases, with 5 bases lying between them.